This T cell receptor beta chain emerged from a study of control samples from healthy donors and cancer patients. TCRdb's table, derived via immunoSEQ multiplex PCR, lists solely in-frame clones and lacks some. The profile covers about 120,000 clones, with over 90% appearing a single time and more than 2% taken by the ten largest. CDR1 and CDR2 from the germline V gene are LNHDA and SQIVND (reference sequence). After removal of 1 base from V and 5 bases from J, the junction contained 4 bases not matched to a gene. There are 14 residues in the CDR3. The rearrangement uses TRBV19 and TRBJ1-2; 7 bases line up with TRBD1. The sequenced sample was blood. This clonotype was sampled from a man aged 30-40 years in good health. The CDR3 nucleotides are TGTGCCAGTAGTATAGCTGCAGGGGGGTATGGCTACACCTTC. Its translation: CASSIAAGGYGYTF.